This T cell receptor (beta chain) was identified in a study of cytomegalovirus exposure and HLA in healthy donors. As concerns this clone: The antigen remains unidentified.

Profiled with immunoSEQ multiplex PCR; TCRdb holds only in-frame clones, not every one. The data contain more than 150,000 clones, 84% of them singletons. Study-wide findings and caveats: CMV antigen specificity was confirmed in vitro for three CMV-associated chains. It was 164 TCR beta chains that were listed as cytomegalovirus-associated. Subsequent analysis revealed that first-cohort TCR clusters tended to co-occur in the roughly 120 validation repertoires.

Trimming pared 4 bases from V and 3 bases from J, leaving 27 bases between. Germline V gene data show CDR1 as MNHNS and CDR2 as SASEGT. This CDR3 is built from 19 residues. The V gene is TRBV6-1, the J gene TRBJ1-2; tentatively, D is TRBD1 (6 bases). The receptor was derived from a woman aged 18-29 years in good health and CMV-seropositive. The sample consisted of PBMCs. The CDR3 bases are TGTGCCAGCAGTGGGTACCACAGGGTCCCAAATGGAATTGACTATGGCTACACCTTC. Protein sequence: CASSGYHRVPNGIDYGYTF.